The clone carrying this TCR beta chain appeared a single time. Clinical history as reported by participants underpinned cohort assignment. The method was immunoSEQ multiplex PCR; TCRdb's version includes in-frame clones alone and lacks a portion of them. The sample carries roughly 290,000 clones, roughly 85% recorded once. The CDR3 totals 15 residues. J gave up 0 bases and V 7 bases, and 6 bases lay outside the gene matches. Germline V lookup: CDR1 SNHLY, CDR2 FYNNEI. This sample stems from a study of blood T cell repertoires in COVID-19. The overall study: The United States, Italy and Spain were the sources of the acute and convalescent COVID-19 samples. PBMCs, B-cell-depleted T cells, or T cells provided the cDNA or gDNA that made up the material.

The clonotype was recovered from a woman in her thirties who had recovered from COVID-19. Sequences were obtained from PBMCs or T cells enriched from blood (not recorded which). This rearrangement joins TRBV2 to TRBJ2-3; TRBD1 agrees at 8 bases. CDR3: CASKGGQGSTDTQYF. The CDR3 DNA follows: TGTGCCAGCAAAGGTGGACAGGGCAGCACAGATACGCAGTATTTT.